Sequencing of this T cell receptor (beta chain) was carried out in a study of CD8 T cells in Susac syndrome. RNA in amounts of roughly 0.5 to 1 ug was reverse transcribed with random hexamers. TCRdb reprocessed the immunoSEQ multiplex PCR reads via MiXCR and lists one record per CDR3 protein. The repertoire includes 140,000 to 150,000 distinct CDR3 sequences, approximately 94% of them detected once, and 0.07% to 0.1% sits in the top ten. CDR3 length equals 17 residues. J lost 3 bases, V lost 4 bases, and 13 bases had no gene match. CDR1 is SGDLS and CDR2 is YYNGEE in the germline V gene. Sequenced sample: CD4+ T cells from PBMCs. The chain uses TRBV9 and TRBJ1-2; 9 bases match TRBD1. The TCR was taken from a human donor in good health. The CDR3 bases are TGTGCCAGCAGCAGCTCCGGGACAGGGAGGCCCTACTATGGCTACACCTTC. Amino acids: CASSSSGTGRPYYGYTF. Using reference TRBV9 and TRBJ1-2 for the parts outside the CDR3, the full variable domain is DSGVTQTPKHLITATGQRVTLRCSPRSGDLSVYWYQQSLDQGLQFLIQYYNGEERAKGNILERFSAQQFPDLHSELNLSSLELGDSALYFCASSSSGTGRPYYGYTFGSGTRLTVV.